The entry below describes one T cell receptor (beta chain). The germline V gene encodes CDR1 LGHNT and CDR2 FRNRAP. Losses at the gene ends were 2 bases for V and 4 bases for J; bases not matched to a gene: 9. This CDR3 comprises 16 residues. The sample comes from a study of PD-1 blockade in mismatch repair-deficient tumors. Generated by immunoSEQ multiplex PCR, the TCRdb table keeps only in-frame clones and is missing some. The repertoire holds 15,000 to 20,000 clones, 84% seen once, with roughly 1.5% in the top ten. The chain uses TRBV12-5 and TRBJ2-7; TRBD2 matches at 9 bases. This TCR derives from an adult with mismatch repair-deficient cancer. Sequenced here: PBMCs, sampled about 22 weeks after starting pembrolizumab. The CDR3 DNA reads TGTGCTAGTGGTTTGATACTAGCGGGTGGAGGTTACGAGCAGTACTTC. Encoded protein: CASGLILAGGGYEQYF.